The sample holds a few counts of the clone carrying this T cell receptor (beta chain). What it binds is not known. This sample is part of a study of beta chain features in type 1 diabetes. Study-wide findings and caveats: Whether HLA type affects TCRB rearrangement stayed undetermined in the present work. In all four CD4+ subsets, TCRB CDR3 length was significantly, moderately reduced in type 1 diabetes.

The sequenced template was cDNA made from the entire isolated RNA. Using immunoSEQ multiplex PCR, the repertoire was profiled, and TCRdb retains in-frame clones only, with some absent. The profile shows a few hundred thousand clones, 8.5% to 10% of them singletons. The sample was central memory CD4+ T cells from blood. The receptor's source is a man aged 25 to 40 with type 1 diabetes.

As DNA, the CDR3 is TGTGCCTGGAGCCGAATAGCACTGAGCTCCTACGAGCAGTACTTC. Its protein product is CAWSRIALSSYEQYF. This rearrangement joins TRBV30 to TRBJ2-5; D call uncertain. With the DNA end fitting TRBJ2-7 better, the J assignment may be wrong. CDR3 size: 15 residues. Germline CDR1 GTSNPN, CDR2 SVGIG (reference sequence).